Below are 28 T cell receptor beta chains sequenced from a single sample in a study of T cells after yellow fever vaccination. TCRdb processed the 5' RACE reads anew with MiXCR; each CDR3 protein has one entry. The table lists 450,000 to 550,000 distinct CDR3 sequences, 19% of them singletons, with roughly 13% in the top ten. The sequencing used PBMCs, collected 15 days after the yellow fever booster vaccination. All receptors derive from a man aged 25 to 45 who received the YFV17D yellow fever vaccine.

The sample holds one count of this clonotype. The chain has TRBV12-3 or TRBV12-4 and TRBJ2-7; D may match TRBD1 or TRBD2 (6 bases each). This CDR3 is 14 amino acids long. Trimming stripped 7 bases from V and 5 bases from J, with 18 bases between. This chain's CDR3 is CASTGADPWDEQYF. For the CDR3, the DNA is TGTGCCAGCACGGGGGCGGACCCTTGGGACGAGCAGTACTTC.

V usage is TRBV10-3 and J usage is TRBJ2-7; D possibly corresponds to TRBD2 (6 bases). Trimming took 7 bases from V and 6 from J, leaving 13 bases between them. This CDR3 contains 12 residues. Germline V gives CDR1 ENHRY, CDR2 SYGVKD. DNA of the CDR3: TGTGCCATCAAAGGTGAGGAGGGCGAGCAGTACTTC. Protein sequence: CAIKGEEGEQYF.

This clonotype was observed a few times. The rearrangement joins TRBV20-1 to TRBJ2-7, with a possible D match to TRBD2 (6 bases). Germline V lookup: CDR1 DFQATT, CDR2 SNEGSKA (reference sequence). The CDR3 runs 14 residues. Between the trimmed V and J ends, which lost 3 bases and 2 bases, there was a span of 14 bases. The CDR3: CSASEPGVTYEQYF. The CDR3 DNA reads TGCAGTGCTAGCGAACCGGGAGTAACCTACGAGCAGTACTTC.

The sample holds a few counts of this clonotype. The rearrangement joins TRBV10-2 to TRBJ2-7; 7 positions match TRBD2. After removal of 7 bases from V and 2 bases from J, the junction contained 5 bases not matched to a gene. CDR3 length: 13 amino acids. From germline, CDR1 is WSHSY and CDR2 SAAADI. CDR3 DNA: TGCGCCAGCAAGCCTAGCGGAACCTACGAGCAGTACTTC. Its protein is CASKPSGTYEQYF.

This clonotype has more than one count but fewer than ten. CDR3 nucleotides: TGCAGTGCGCCCCCGGGACGGCCTCAAGAGACCCAGTACTTC. It yields the protein CSAPPGRPQETQYF. V usage is TRBV20-1 and J usage is TRBJ2-5; D is tentatively TRBD1 or TRBD2 (5 bases each). Deletions cut 6 bases from V and 2 bases from J, with 16 bases between. The CDR3 extends over 14 amino acids. Per germline, CDR1 DFQATT and CDR2 SNEGSKA (reference sequence).

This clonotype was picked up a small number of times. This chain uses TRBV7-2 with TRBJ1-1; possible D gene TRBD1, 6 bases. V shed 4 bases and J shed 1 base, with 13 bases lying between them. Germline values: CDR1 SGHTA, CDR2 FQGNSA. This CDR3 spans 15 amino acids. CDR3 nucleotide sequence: TGTGCCAGCAGCTCTAATCTGGACAGGAACACTGAAGCTTTCTTT. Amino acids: CASSSNLDRNTEAFF.

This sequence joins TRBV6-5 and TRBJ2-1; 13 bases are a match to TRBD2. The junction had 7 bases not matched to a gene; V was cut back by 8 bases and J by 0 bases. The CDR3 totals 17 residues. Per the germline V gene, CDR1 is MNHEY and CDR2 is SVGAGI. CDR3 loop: CASGSGTSGNSYNEQFF. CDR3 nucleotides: TGTGCCAGCGGTTCCGGGACTAGCGGGAACTCCTACAATGAGCAGTTCTTC.

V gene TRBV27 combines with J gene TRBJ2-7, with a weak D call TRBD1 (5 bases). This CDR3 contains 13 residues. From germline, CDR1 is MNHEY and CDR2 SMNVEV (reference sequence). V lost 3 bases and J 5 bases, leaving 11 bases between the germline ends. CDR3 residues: CASSFTRVHEQYF. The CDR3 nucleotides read TGTGCCAGCAGTTTTACCAGGGTTCACGAGCAGTACTTC.

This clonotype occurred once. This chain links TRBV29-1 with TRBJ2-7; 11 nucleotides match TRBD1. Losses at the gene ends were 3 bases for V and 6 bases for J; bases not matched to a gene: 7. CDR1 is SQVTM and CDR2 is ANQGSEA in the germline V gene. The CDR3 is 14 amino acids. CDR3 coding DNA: TGCAGCGTTGAGCAGGGACAGGGGGGTTCCGAGCAGTACTTC. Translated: CSVEQGQGGSEQYF.

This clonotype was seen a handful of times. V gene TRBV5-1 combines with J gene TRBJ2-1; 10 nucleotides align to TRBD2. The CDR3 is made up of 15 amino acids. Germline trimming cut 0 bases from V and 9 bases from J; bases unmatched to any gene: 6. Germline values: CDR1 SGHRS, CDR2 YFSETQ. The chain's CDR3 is CASSLEASGSTEQFF. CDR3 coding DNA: TGCGCCAGCAGCTTGGAGGCTAGCGGGAGTACTGAGCAGTTCTTC. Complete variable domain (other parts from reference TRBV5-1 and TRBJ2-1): KAGVTQTPRYLIKTRGQQVTLSCSPISGHRSVSWYQQTPGQGLQFLFEYFSETQRNKGNFPGRFSGRQFSNSRSEMNVSTLELGDSALYLCASSLEASGSTEQFFGPGTRLTVL.

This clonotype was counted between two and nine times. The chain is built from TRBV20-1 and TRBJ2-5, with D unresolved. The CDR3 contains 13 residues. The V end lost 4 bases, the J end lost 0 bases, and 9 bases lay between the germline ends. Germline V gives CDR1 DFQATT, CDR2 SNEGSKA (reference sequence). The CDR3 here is CSAIRNYQETQYF. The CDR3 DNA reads TGCAGTGCTATCCGAAATTACCAAGAGACCCAGTACTTC.

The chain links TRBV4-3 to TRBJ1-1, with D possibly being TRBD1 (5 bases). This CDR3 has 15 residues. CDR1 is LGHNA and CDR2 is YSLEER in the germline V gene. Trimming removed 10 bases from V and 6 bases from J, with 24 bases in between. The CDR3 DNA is TGCGCCACCTCCGACACGGGACGTTCTTTGGCTGAAGCTTTCTTT. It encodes CATSDTGRSLAEAFF.

The CDR3 DNA sequence: TGCAGTGCTAGAGGGTTAGCGAATATAGTTGAGCAGTTCTTC. The encoded protein is CSARGLANIVEQFF. The chain joins TRBV20-1 to TRBJ2-1, with D possibly matching TRBD2 (5 bases). Germline loops: CDR1 DFQATT, CDR2 SNEGSKA (reference sequence). With 1 base removed from V and 9 bases from J, the gap between germline ends came to 16 bases. The CDR3 totals 14 residues.

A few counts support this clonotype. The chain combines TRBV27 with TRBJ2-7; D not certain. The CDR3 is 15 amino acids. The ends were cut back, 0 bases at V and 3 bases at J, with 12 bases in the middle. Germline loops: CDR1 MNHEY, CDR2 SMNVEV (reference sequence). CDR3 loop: CASSLSTGPGYEQYF. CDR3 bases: TGTGCCAGCAGTTTATCTACTGGGCCAGGCTACGAGCAGTACTTC.

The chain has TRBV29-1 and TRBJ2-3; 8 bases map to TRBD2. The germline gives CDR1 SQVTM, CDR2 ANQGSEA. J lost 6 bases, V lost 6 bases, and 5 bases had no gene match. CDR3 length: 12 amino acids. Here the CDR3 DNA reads TGCAGCGTCATCAGCGGGAGTGATACGCAGTATTTT. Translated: CSVISGSDTQYF.

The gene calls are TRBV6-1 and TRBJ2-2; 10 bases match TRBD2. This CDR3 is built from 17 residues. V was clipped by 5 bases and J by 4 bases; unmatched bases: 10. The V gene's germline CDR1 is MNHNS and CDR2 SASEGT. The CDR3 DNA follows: TGTGCCAGCAGTCGATCCCTAGCGGGAGTTGCCACCGGGGAGCTGTTTTTT. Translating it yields CASSRSLAGVATGELFF.

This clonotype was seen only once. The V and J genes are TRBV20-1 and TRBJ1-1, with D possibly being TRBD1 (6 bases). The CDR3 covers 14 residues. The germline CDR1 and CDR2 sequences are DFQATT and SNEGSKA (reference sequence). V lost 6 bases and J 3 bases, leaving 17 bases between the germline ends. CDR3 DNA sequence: TGCAGTGCAAAACAGGGCGGCGGGCACACTGAAGCTTTCTTT. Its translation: CSAKQGGGHTEAFF.

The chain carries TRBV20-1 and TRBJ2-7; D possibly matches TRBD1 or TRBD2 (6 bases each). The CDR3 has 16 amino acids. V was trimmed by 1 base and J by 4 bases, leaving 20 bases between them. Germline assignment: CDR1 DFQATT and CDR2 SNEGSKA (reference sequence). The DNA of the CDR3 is TGCAGTGCTAGAGGGGGGGTCCAGGACAGCCTTTACGAGCAGTACTTC. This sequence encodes CSARGGVQDSLYEQYF.

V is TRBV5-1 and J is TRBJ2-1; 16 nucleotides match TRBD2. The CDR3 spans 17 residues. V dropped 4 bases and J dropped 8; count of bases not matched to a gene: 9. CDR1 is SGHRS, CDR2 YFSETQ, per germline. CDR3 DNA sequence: TGCGCCAGCAGCCCCGGGACTAGCGGGAGGGCGAGAGATGAGCAGTTCTTC. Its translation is CASSPGTSGRARDEQFF. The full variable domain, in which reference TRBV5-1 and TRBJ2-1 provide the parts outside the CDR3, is KAGVTQTPRYLIKTRGQQVTLSCSPISGHRSVSWYQQTPGQGLQFLFEYFSETQRNKGNFPGRFSGRQFSNSRSEMNVSTLELGDSALYLCASSPGTSGRARDEQFFGPGTRLTVL.

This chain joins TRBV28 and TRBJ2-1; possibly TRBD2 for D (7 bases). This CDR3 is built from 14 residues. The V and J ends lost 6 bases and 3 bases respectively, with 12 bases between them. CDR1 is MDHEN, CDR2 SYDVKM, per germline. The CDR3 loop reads CASRGGGGYNEQFF. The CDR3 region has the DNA TGTGCCAGCAGGGGGGGAGGGGGCTACAATGAGCAGTTCTTC.

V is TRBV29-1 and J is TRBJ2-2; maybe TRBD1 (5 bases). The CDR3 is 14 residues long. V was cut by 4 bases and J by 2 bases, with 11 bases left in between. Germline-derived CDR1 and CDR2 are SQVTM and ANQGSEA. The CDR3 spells CSVGRDSNTGELFF. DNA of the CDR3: TGCAGCGTTGGGAGAGACAGTAACACCGGGGAGCTGTTTTTT.

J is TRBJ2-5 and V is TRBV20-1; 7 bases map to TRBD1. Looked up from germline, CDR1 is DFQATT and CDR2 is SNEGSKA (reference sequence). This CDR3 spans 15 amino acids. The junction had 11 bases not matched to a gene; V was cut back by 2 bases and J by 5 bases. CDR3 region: CSARMVQGEGETQYF. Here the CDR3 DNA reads TGCAGTGCTAGAATGGTCCAGGGGGAAGGGGAGACCCAGTACTTC.

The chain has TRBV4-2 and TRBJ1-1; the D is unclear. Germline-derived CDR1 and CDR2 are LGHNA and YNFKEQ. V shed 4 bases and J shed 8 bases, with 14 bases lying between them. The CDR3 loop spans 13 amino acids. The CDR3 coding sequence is TGTGCCAGCAGCCGCAAATCGGGCAGGGAAGCTTTCTTT. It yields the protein CASSRKSGREAFF.

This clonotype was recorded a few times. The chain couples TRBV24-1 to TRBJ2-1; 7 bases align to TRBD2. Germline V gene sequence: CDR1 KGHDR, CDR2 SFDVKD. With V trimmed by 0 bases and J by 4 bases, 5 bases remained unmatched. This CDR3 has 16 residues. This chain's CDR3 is CATSDLRGSSYNEQFF. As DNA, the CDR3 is TGTGCCACCAGTGATTTGCGCGGGAGCTCGTACAATGAGCAGTTCTTC.

The CDR3 region is CSVEVLSRSTEAFF. In nucleotides, the CDR3 is TGCAGCGTTGAAGTTTTATCCCGATCCACTGAAGCTTTCTTT. The rearrangement uses TRBV29-1 and TRBJ1-1, with no clear D. This CDR3 region has 14 residues. V lost 1 base to trimming and J lost 4 bases, with 13 bases between them. Germline assignment: CDR1 SQVTM and CDR2 ANQGSEA.

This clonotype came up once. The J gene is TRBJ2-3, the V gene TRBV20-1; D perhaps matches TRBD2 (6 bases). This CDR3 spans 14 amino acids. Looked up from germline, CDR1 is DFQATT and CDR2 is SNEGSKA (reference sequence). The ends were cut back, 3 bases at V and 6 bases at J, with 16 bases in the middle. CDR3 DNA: TGCAGTGCTAGCCCCCCCGTACGGGGGGATACGCAGTATTTT. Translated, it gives CSASPPVRGDTQYF.

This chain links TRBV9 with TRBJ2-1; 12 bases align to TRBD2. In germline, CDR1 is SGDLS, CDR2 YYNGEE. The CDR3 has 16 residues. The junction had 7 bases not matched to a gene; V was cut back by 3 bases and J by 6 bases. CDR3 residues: CASSGRTSGIPNEQFF. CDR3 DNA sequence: TGTGCCAGCAGCGGCCGGACTAGCGGGATACCCAATGAGCAGTTCTTC. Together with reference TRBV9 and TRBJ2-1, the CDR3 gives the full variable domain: DSGVTQTPKHLITATGQRVTLRCSPRSGDLSVYWYQQSLDQGLQFLIQYYNGEERAKGNILERFSAQQFPDLHSELNLSSLELGDSALYFCASSGRTSGIPNEQFFGPGTRLTVL.

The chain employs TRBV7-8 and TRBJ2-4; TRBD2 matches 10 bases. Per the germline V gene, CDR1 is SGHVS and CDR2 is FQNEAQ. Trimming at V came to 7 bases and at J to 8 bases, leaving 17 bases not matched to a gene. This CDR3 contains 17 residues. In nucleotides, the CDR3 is TGTGCCAGCACCCCGGGGAGCGGGGGGGCCCAGTTTGACATTCAGTACTTC. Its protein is CASTPGSGGAQFDIQYF. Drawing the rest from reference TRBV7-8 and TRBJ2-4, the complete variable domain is GAGVSQSPRYKVAKRGQDVALRCDPISGHVSLFWYQQALGQGPEFLTYFQNEAQLDKSGLPSDRFFAERPEGSVSTLKIQRTQQEDSAVYLCASTPGSGGAQFDIQYFGAGTRLSVL.